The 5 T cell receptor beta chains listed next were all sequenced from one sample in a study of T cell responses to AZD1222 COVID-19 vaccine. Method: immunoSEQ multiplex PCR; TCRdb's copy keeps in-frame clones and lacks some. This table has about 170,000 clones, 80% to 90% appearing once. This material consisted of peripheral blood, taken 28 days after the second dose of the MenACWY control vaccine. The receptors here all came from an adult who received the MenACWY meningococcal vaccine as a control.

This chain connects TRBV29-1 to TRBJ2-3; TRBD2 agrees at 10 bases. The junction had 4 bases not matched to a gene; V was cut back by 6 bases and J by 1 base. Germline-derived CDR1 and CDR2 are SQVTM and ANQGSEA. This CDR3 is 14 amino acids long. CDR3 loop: CSVAGTSGTDTQYF. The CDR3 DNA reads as TGCAGCGTGGCCGGGACTAGCGGCACAGATACGCAGTATTTT.

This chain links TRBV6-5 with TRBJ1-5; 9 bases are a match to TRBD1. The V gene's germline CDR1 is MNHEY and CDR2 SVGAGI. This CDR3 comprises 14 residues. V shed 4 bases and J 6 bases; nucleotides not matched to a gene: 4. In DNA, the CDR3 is TGTGCCAGCAGTTCGCGACAGGGGGGTCAGCCCCAGCATTTT. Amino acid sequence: CASSSRQGGQPQHF.

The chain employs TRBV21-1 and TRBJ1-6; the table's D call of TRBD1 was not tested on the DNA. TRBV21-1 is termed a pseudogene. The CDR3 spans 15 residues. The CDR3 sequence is CASSKDRAYNSPLHF. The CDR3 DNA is TGTGCCAGCAGCAAGGACAGAGCCTATAATTCACCCCTCCACTTT.

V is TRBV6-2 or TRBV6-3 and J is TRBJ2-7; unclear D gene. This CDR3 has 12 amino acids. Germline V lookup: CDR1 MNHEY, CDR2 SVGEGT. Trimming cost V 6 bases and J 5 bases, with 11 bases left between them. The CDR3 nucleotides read TGTGCCAGCAGCCCCGACCCGGACGAGCAGTACTTC. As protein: CASSPDPDEQYF.

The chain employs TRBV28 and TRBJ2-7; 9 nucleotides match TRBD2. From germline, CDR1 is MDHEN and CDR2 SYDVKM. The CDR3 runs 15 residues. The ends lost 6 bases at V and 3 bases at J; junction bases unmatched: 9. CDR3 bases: TGTGCCAGCAGGGATCCCGGGCGGGAGGGCTACGAGCAGTACTTC. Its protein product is CASRDPGREGYEQYF.